A selection of T cell receptor beta chains follows, all from one sample in a study of identical twins. Using its own MiXCR run on the 5' RACE reads, TCRdb lists one record per CDR3 protein. Counted here are around 960,000 distinct CDR3 sequences, over 9% occurring once; the ten biggest clones make up around 1.5%. The same data also contributed to another study, on yellow fever vaccine responses in identical twins.

The sample taken for sequencing was PBMCs. Every receptor here comes from a young woman in good health. Both conserved end residues are part of each CDR3. Each record gives: J gene, V gene, clone size, D gene, CDR3 protein, CDR3 DNA. The D gene is left open where the match is weak. Only some rows state a clone size, as once, few, many or a class for expanded clones.

TRBJ2-3 | TRBV12-3/TRBV12-4 | . | . | CASSPWGYTDTQYF | TGTGCCAGCAGTCCATGGGGTTACACAGATACGCAGTATTTT
TRBJ1-4 | TRBV12-3/TRBV12-4 | . | . | CASVSGANEKLFF | TGTGCCAGCGTCAGCGGGGCTAATGAAAAACTGTTTTTT
TRBJ2-1 | TRBV6-2/TRBV6-3 | . | . | CASTDLLARGLNEQFF | TGTGCCAGCACCGACCTCCTAGCTCGTGGGCTCAATGAGCAGTTCTTC
TRBJ2-4 | TRBV11-1 | . | TRBD2 | CASSSNREGTLAKNIQYF | TGTGCCAGCAGCTCGAACCGGGAGGGAACATTAGCCAAAAACATTCAGTACTTC
TRBJ2-2 | TRBV6-1 | many | . | CASSERRTYTGELFF | TGTGCCAGCAGTGAACGTAGGACTTACACCGGGGAGCTGTTTTTT
TRBJ2-7 | TRBV15 | many | TRBD2 | CATSSGTSGRNEQYF | TGTGCCACCAGCAGCGGGACTAGCGGGAGAAACGAGCAGTACTTC
TRBJ2-3 | TRBV5-1 | once | TRBD2 | CASTSRSGRAADTQYF | TGCGCCAGCACTTCGAGGAGCGGGAGGGCGGCAGATACGCAGTATTTT
TRBJ2-1 | TRBV7-2 | many | . | CASSQGWESPYNEQFF | TGTGCCAGCAGCCAGGGGTGGGAGAGCCCCTACAATGAGCAGTTCTTC
TRBJ2-5 | TRBV28 | . | TRBD2 | CASSFSRLAGGETQYF | TGTGCCAGCAGCTTTTCCCGACTAGCGGGAGGTGAGACCCAGTACTTC
TRBJ1-2 | TRBV2 | . | . | CASAQDRLDYGYTF | TGTGCCAGCGCCCAGGACAGACTCGATTATGGCTACACCTTC
TRBJ2-5 | TRBV25-1 | few | . | CASSGGIKETQYF | TGTGCCAGCAGTGGGGGCATCAAAGAGACCCAGTACTTC
TRBJ2-1 | TRBV20-1 | many | . | CSARASTAEQFF | TGCAGTGCTAGAGCCTCGACGGCTGAGCAGTTCTTC
TRBJ2-5 | TRBV12-3/TRBV12-4 | few | . | CASRSHSGMETQYF | TGTGCCAGCAGATCCCATAGCGGCATGGAGACCCAGTACTTC
TRBJ1-5 | TRBV7-9 | few | . | CASSLATSLNQPQHF | TGTGCCAGCAGCTTAGCTACATCTCTTAATCAGCCCCAGCATTTT
TRBJ1-1 | TRBV29-1 | many | . | CSVEIAGTEAFF | TGCAGCGTTGAGATCGCAGGCACTGAAGCTTTCTTT
TRBJ1-2 | TRBV5-1 | few | TRBD1 | CASSLGPGQGLNGYTF | TGCGCCAGCAGCTTGGGGCCGGGACAGGGGTTGAATGGCTACACCTTC
TRBJ2-2 | TRBV18 | few | . | CASRGDSTGELFF | TGTGCCAGCCGGGGGGACAGCACCGGGGAGCTGTTTTTT
TRBJ2-5 | TRBV24-1 | few | TRBD1 | CATSDSRGETQYF | TGTGCCACCAGTGATTCCAGGGGGGAGACCCAGTACTTC
TRBJ1-1 | TRBV20-1 | few | . | CSAREGIAEAFF | TGCAGTGCTAGAGAGGGGATCGCTGAAGCTTTCTTT